Sequencing of this T cell receptor (beta chain) was carried out in a study of OX40 agonist ivuxolimab in advanced cancers. On the study more broadly: The drug used for patients, ivuxolimab, was an agonistic anti-OX40 (CD134) antibody.

TCRdb's table, derived via immunoSEQ multiplex PCR, lists solely in-frame clones and lacks some. Among tens of thousands of clones, around 87% were seen once, and the ten largest hold 5% to 5.5%. Study-level findings and limits: CD8+ T cells averaged more expanded clones than CD4+. Expanded peripheral T cells had an undetermined antigen specificity.

Concerning this clone itself: As yet, its antigen is unknown.

With 4 bases clipped from V and 8 bases from J, the junction kept 10 bases outside the gene matches. The CDR3 spans 16 residues. Germline V lookup: CDR1 SGHKS, CDR2 YYEKEE (reference sequence). Material: CD4+ or CD8+ T cells sorted from blood, obtained in a trial of the OX40 agonist ivuxolimab. This clonotype was sampled from an adult with an advanced solid tumor such as melanoma, head and neck, liver or kidney cancer. The chain carries TRBV5-5 and TRBJ2-1; 12 bases fit TRBD2. The CDR3 DNA reads as TGTGCCAGCAGCCCCTGGAGCCTAGCGGGGGGGGATGAGCAGTTCTTC. It encodes CASSPWSLAGGDEQFF.